The entry below gives a single TCR beta chain sequence along with its context. The second PCR ran roughly 7 to 12 cycles with a sample-barcoded 5' primer and J-beta primers. A single record per CDR3 protein comes from TCRdb applying MiXCR to the 5' RACE reads. Of approximately 760,000 distinct CDR3 sequences listed, around a quarter are singletons. These data belong to a study of blood T cells in healthy people across ages. Germline V CDR1 and CDR2: LGHNT, FRNRAP. CDR3 length: 11 amino acids. Trimming took 2 bases from V and 5 from J, leaving 3 bases between them. The data also belong to a second study, concerning T cells of mothers and their children.

The receptor was isolated from a boy under 18 in good health. Sequenced input: blood. The rearrangement uses TRBV12-5 and TRBJ2-5; D ambiguous. The CDR3 nucleotides are TGTGCTAGTGGTTTGATGGAGACCCAGTACTTC. This codes for CASGLMETQYF.